The rows below give T cell receptor beta chains drawn from one sample of a study of beta chain features in type 1 diabetes. Here immunoSEQ multiplex PCR was the method, and the copy in TCRdb shows in-frame clones only, minus some. The sample has roughly 240,000 clones; roughly two thirds are singletons. The sequencing input was naive CD4+ T cells from blood. The receptors originated from a man aged 30-40 years in good health. CDR3s include the opening cysteine and the closing phenylalanine or tryptophan. D genes are given only for firm matches. The listing skips clone size in some rows; elsewhere it reads once, few, many or a size class.

15	TRBV9	TRBJ2-1	-	-	CASSEGTRSYNEQFF	TGTGCCAGCAGCGAGGGGACACGCTCCTACAATGAGCAGTTCTTC
15	TRBV9	TRBJ2-3	-	-	CASSVDAGFADTQYF	TGTGCCAGCAGCGTAGATGCGGGGTTTGCAGATACGCAGTATTTT
15	TRBV19	TRBJ2-1	-	-	CASSIRRAENNEQFF	TGTGCCAGTAGTATCCGCCGGGCAGAGAACAATGAGCAGTTCTTC
17	TRBV9	TRBJ2-1	-	-	CASSSWPVGPDHNEQFF	TGTGCCAGCAGCTCTTGGCCCGTTGGGCCGGATCACAATGAGCAGTTCTTC
11	TRBV30	TRBJ1-1	-	-	CAWRSGAEAFF	TGTGCCTGGAGGTCGGGGGCTGAGGCTTTCTTT
14	TRBV7-2	TRBJ1-2	few	TRBD1	CASSREGQLYGYTF	TGTGCCAGCAGTCGTGAGGGACAGCTGTATGGCTACACCTTC
14	TRBV12-5	TRBJ2-1	few	-	CASGLRGVYNEQFF	TGTGCTAGTGGTTTGAGGGGGGTCTACAATGAGCAGTTCTTC
15	TRBV27	TRBJ2-5	-	TRBD2	CASSLASGRQETQYF	TGTGCCAGCAGTTTAGCTAGCGGACGCCAAGAGACCCAGTACTTC
12	TRBV30	TRBJ1-2	-	-	CAWRTGAQGYTF	TGTGCCTGGAGGACAGGAGCCCAAGGCTACACCTTC
16	TRBV19	TRBJ1-6	once	-	CASSIAGNTVNSPLHF	TGTGCCAGTAGTATTGCCGGAAATACCGTCAATTCACCCCTCCACTTT
15	TRBV6-5	TRBJ2-1	-	-	CASSSSGLIYNEQFF	TGTGCCAGCAGTTCATCGGGACTTATTTACAATGAGCAGTTCTTC
15	TRBV30	TRBJ2-1	-	TRBD2	CAWSVSGSSYNEQFF	TGTGCCTGGAGTGTTAGCGGGAGTTCCTACAATGAGCAGTTCTTC
16	TRBV29-1	TRBJ1-1	-	TRBD1	CSVPTGDFLTNTEAFF	TGCAGCGTTCCTACAGGGGACTTTTTGACGAACACTGAAGCTTTCTTT
15	TRBV9	TRBJ2-6	-	-	CASGAQLTGANVLTF	TGTGCCAGCGGCGCTCAACTGACAGGGGCCAACGTCCTGACTTTC
14	TRBV28	TRBJ1-1	-	TRBD1	CASSTTGGPGEAFF	TGTGCCAGCAGCACCACAGGGGGCCCTGGTGAAGCTTTCTTT
14	TRBV29-1	TRBJ2-7	-	TRBD2	CSVGGLAEPYEQYF	TGCAGCGTTGGAGGGCTAGCGGAGCCCTACGAGCAGTACTTC
16	TRBV7-9	TRBJ2-7	-	-	CASSPPAGDIKDEQYF	TGTGCCAGCAGTCCCCCGGCGGGGGACATAAAAGACGAGCAGTACTTC
13	TRBV30	TRBJ2-1	-	TRBD1	CAWARDRGFEQFF	TGTGCCTGGGCCCGGGACAGGGGCTTTGAGCAGTTCTTC
15	TRBV5-4	TRBJ2-2	-	-	CASSLEASLAGELFF	TGTGCCAGCAGCTTGGAAGCTAGCCTAGCCGGGGAGCTGTTTTTT
15	TRBV30	TRBJ2-3	-	TRBD2	CAWSVGSGSTDTQYF	TGTGCCTGGAGTGTGGGTAGCGGGAGCACAGATACGCAGTATTTT
13	TRBV4-2	TRBJ2-5	-	-	CASSQAPRETQYF	TGTGCCAGCAGCCAAGCCCCGAGGGAGACCCAGTACTTC
13	TRBV6-1	TRBJ2-1	-	-	CASSVARSNEQFF	TGTGCCAGCAGTGTTGCGCGCAGCAATGAGCAGTTCTTC
14	TRBV18	TRBJ2-7	-	-	CASSPRRDSYEQYF	TGTGCCAGCTCACCCCGCCGGGACTCCTACGAGCAGTACTTC
13	TRBV25-1	TRBJ1-1	-	-	CASSLLGRTEAFF	TGTGCCAGCAGCCTTCTCGGGAGGACTGAAGCTTTCTTT
12	TRBV5-4	TRBJ2-5	-	-	CASSLNQETQYF	TGTGCCAGCAGCTTGAACCAAGAGACCCAGTACTTC
14	TRBV5-8	TRBJ1-1	-	-	CASSLYRMNTEAFF	TGTGCCAGCAGCTTGTACCGGATGAACACTGAAGCTTTCTTT
16	TRBV27	TRBJ2-7	-	TRBD2	CASSFTLLAALYEQYF	TGTGCCAGCAGTTTCACATTACTAGCGGCCCTCTACGAGCAGTACTTC
15	TRBV7-2	TRBJ2-1	-	TRBD2	CASSLTGGPGNEQFF	TGTGCCAGCAGCTTAACGGGAGGGCCGGGGAATGAGCAGTTCTTC
15	TRBV30	TRBJ2-5	-	-	CAWSFGSGPQETQYF	TGTGCCTGGAGTTTCGGCTCCGGCCCCCAAGAGACCCAGTACTTC
11	TRBV28	TRBJ2-4	-	TRBD1	CASSASGTGNF	TGTGCCAGCAGTGCCTCCGGGACAGGGAACTTC
12	TRBV29-1	TRBJ2-1	-	TRBD2	CSVGTRLNEQFF	TGCAGCGTTGGGACTAGGTTGAATGAGCAGTTCTTC
15	TRBV7-9	TRBJ2-6	-	-	CASSLKEAGANVLTF	TGTGCCAGCAGCTTAAAGGAGGCTGGGGCCAACGTCCTGACTTTC
14	TRBV29-1	TRBJ2-3	-	TRBD1	CSVELGQGTDTQYF	TGCAGCGTTGAACTTGGACAGGGGACAGATACGCAGTATTTT
15	TRBV4-1	TRBJ2-5	-	TRBD1	CASSLGQGEAETQYF	TGCGCCAGCAGCCTGGGACAGGGAGAGGCAGAGACCCAGTACTTC
16	TRBV30	TRBJ2-1	-	-	CAWSQGGASSYNEQFF	TGTGCCTGGAGTCAGGGAGGAGCCAGCTCCTACAATGAGCAGTTCTTC
12	TRBV29-1	TRBJ2-5	-	-	CSGDETSETQYF	TGCAGCGGTGATGAGACCTCAGAGACCCAGTACTTC
15	TRBV7-2	TRBJ2-7	-	TRBD1	CASSFQAGTGSEQYF	TGTGCCAGCAGCTTCCAGGCCGGGACAGGGTCCGAGCAGTACTTC
13	TRBV30	TRBJ1-1	-	-	CAWSVLRDTEAFF	TGTGCCTGGAGTGTACTCCGGGACACTGAAGCTTTCTTT
15	TRBV9	TRBJ2-3	once	TRBD2	CASSVGSGRTDTQYF	TGTGCCAGCAGCGTAGGTAGCGGGAGGACAGATACGCAGTATTTT
14	TRBV7-2	TRBJ2-3	-	-	CASSLVLRTDTQYF	TGTGCCAGCAGCTTAGTACTACGCACAGATACGCAGTATTTT
16	TRBV7-2	TRBJ1-1	-	TRBD1	CASSLGDRGYNTEAFF	TGTGCCAGCAGCTTAGGGGACAGGGGGTACAACACTGAAGCTTTCTTT
13	TRBV6-5	TRBJ2-5	-	-	CASSYGGPETQYF	TGTGCCAGCAGTTACGGGGGACCAGAGACCCAGTACTTC
16	TRBV11-2	TRBJ2-6	-	TRBD1	CASSLDRGNGANVLTF	TGTGCCAGCAGCCTAGACAGGGGTAATGGGGCCAACGTCCTGACTTTC
15	TRBV30	TRBJ1-6	-	-	CAWRNTGTYNSPLHF	TGTGCCTGGAGGAACACAGGGACCTATAATTCACCCCTCCACTTT
15	TRBV30	TRBJ2-5	-	TRBD1	CAWSVKTGAGETQYF	TGTGCCTGGAGTGTTAAGACAGGGGCTGGGGAGACCCAGTACTTC
12	TRBV29-1	TRBJ2-3	-	-	CSVLSGSDTQYF	TGCAGCGTTTTATCCGGGTCGGATACGCAGTATTTT
14	TRBV4-1	TRBJ2-7	-	TRBD1	CASSQPGQGYEQYF	TGCGCCAGCAGCCAACCGGGACAGGGGTACGAGCAGTACTTC
15	TRBV7-2	TRBJ2-5	few	TRBD2	CASSPGTSGRETQYF	TGTGCCAGCAGCCCTGGGACTAGCGGGAGAGAGACCCAGTACTTC
11	TRBV30	TRBJ1-1	-	-	CASQGRGEAFF	TGTGCCTCACAGGGACGGGGTGAAGCTTTCTTT
14	TRBV28	TRBJ2-7	-	-	CASSQQGPTYEQYF	TGTGCCAGCAGTCAACAAGGCCCTACTTACGAGCAGTACTTC
15	TRBV28	TRBJ2-5	-	-	CASSTAWAHQETQYF	TGTGCCAGCAGTACCGCGTGGGCCCATCAAGAGACCCAGTACTTC
15	TRBV7-9	TRBJ1-2	few	-	CASSLRLGAKDGYTF	TGTGCCAGCAGCTTAAGGCTGGGGGCAAAGGATGGCTACACCTTC
15	TRBV7-6	TRBJ2-7	-	TRBD2	CASSLESASGSEQYF	TGTGCCAGCAGCTTAGAATCGGCTAGCGGGAGCGAGCAGTACTTC
11	TRBV30	TRBJ2-1	few	-	CAWSDLNEQFF	TGTGCCTGGAGTGACCTAAATGAGCAGTTCTTC
14	TRBV28	TRBJ2-3	-	-	CASSSGPPTDTQYF	TGTGCCAGCAGTTCGGGTCCTCCCACAGATACGCAGTATTTT
14	TRBV13	TRBJ2-1	-	-	CASSRRQAYNEQFF	TGTGCCAGCAGTCGCCGACAGGCCTACAATGAGCAGTTCTTC
12	TRBV29-1	TRBJ2-6	few	-	CSVSPGANVLTF	TGCAGCGTTTCGCCTGGGGCCAACGTCCTGACTTTC